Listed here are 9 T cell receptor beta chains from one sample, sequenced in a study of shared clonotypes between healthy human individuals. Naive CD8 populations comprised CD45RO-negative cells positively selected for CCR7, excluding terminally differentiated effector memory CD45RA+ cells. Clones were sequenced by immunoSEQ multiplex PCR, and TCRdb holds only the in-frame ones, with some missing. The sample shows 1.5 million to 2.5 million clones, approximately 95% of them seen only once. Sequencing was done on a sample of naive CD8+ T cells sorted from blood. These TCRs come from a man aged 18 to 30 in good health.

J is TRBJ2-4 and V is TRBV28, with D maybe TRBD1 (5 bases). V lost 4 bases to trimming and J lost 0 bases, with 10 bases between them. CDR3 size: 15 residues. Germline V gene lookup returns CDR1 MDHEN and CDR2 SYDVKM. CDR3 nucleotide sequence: TGTGCCAGCAGTTCCCGGACATCAGCCAAAAACATTCAGTACTTC. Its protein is CASSSRTSAKNIQYF.

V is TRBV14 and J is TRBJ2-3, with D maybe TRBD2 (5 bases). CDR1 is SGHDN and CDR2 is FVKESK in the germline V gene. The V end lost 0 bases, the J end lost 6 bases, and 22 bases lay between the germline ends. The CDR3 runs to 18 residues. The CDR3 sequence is CASSQDIGGKYSGDTQYF. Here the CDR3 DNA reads TGTGCCAGCAGCCAAGATATTGGTGGAAAGTACTCGGGGGATACGCAGTATTTT.

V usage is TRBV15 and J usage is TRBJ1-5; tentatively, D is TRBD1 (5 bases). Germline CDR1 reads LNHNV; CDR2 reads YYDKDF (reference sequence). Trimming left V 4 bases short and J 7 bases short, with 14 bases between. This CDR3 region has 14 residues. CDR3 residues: CATSTGAGRQPQHF. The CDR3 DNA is TGTGCCACCAGCACCGGAGCAGGGAGGCAGCCCCAGCATTTT. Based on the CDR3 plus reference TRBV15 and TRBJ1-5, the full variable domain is DAMVIQNPRYQVTQFGKPVTLSCSQTLNHNVMYWYQQKSSQAPKLLFHYYDKDFNNEADTPDNFQSRRPNTSFCFLDIRSPGLGDTAMYLCATSTGAGRQPQHFGDGTRLSIL.

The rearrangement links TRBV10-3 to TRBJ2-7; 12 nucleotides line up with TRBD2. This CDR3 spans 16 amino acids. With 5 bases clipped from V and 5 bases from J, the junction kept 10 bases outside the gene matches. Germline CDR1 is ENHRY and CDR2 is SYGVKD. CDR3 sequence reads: CAISPPSGRAINEQYF. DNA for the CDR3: TGTGCCATCAGTCCACCTAGCGGGAGGGCCATCAACGAGCAGTACTTC.

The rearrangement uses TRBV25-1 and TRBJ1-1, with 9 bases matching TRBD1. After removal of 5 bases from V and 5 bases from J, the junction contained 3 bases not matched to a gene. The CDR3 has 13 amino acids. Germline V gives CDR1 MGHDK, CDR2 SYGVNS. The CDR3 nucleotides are TGTGCCAGCAGTAAAGGACAGGGGACTGAAGCTTTCTTT. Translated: CASSKGQGTEAFF. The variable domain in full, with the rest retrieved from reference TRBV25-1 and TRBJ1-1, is EADIYQTPRYLVIGTGKKITLECSQTMGHDKMYWYQQDPGMELHLIHYSYGVNSTEKGDLSSESTVSRIRTEHFPLTLESARPSHTSQYLCASSKGQGTEAFFGQGTRLTVV.

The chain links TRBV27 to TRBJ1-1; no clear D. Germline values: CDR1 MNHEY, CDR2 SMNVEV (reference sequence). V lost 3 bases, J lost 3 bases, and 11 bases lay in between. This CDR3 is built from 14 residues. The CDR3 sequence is CASSFSGFDTEAFF. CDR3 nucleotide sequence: TGTGCCAGCAGTTTTTCGGGGTTTGACACTGAAGCTTTCTTT.

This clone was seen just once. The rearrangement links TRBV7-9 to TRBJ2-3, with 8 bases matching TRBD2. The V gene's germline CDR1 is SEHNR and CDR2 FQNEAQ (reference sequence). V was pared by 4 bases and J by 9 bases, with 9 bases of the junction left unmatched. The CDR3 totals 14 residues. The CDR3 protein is CASSSLAEGRTQYF. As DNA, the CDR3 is TGTGCCAGCAGCTCACTAGCGGAGGGGCGGACGCAGTATTTT.

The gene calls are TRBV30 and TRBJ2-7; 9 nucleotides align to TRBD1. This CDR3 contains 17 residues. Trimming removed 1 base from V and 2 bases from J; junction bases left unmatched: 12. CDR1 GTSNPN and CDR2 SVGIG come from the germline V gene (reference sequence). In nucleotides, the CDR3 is TGTGCCTGGAGTGACCGCCTGGGACAGGGAGTACCCTACGAGCAGTACTTC. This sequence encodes CAWSDRLGQGVPYEQYF.

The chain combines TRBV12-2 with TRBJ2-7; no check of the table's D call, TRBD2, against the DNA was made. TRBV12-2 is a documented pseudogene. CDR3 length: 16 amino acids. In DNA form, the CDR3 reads TGTGCAAGTCGCTCCCGGGACTGCCGGTTGAACTACGAGCAGTACTTC. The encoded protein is CASRSRDCRLNYEQYF.